This passage covers 9 T cell receptor beta chains from one sample sequenced in a study of CD8 T cells in ankylosing spondylitis. TCRdb fed the 5' RACE reads into MiXCR, producing one record per CDR3 protein. In the table there are 150,000 to 200,000 distinct CDR3 sequences, approximately 12% of which are singletons. Sequenced material: blood, either unsorted or a sorted T cell fraction (not recorded which). These receptors originate from a female donor with ankylosing spondylitis or in good health (not recorded which).

The chain joins TRBV11-3 to TRBJ1-1; TRBD1 might be the D (5 bases). The germline V gene encodes CDR1 SGHNT and CDR2 YENEEA. The CDR3 extends over 16 amino acids. V was shortened by 5 bases and J by 6 bases, with 22 bases between the two germline ends. DNA for the CDR3: TGTGCCAGCAGCCGCCCGAGTGAAGGGAGGGACGCTGAAGCTTTCTTT. Encoded protein: CASSRPSEGRDAEAFF.

This clonotype has at least ten counts. The chain joins TRBV25-1 to TRBJ2-1; D gene unclear. From germline, CDR1 is MGHDK and CDR2 SYGVNS. V lost 4 bases, J lost 4 bases, and 14 bases lay in between. CDR3 length equals 15 residues. The CDR3 protein is CASSVDTANYNEQFF. CDR3 nucleotides: TGTGCCAGCAGTGTAGACACCGCGAATTACAATGAGCAGTTCTTC.

In its sample, this clonotype was seen many times. V is TRBV7-2 and J is TRBJ2-3, with 9 bases aligning to TRBD1. This CDR3 is 14 amino acids long. J was trimmed by 4 bases and V by 6 bases; bases with no gene match: 5. Per germline, CDR1 SGHTA and CDR2 FQGNSA. The CDR3 here is CASSWTGVADTQYF. Here the CDR3 DNA reads TGTGCCAGCAGTTGGACAGGGGTGGCAGATACGCAGTATTTT. Full variable domain (rest looked up from reference TRBV7-2 and TRBJ2-3): GAGVSQSPSNKVTEKGKDVELRCDPISGHTALYWYRQSLGQGLEFLIYFQGNSAPDKSGLPSDRFSAERTGGSVSTLTIQRTQQEDSAVYLCASSWTGVADTQYFGPGTRLTVL.

Within the sample, this clonotype is medium-sized. The gene calls are TRBV20-1 and TRBJ2-7; D possibly corresponds to TRBD1 (6 bases). The V end was cut by 6 bases, the J end by 7 bases, with 22 bases between. CDR3 size: 14 residues. Germline V CDR1 and CDR2: DFQATT, SNEGSKA (reference sequence). The CDR3, as DNA: TGCAGTGCAGGGACCGGGACACAGCTCTTAGAGCAGTACTTC. Translation: CSAGTGTQLLEQYF.

In its sample, this clonotype was seen many times. V usage is TRBV6-6 and J usage is TRBJ2-7; the match to TRBD1 covers 10 bases. From germline, CDR1 is MNHNY and CDR2 SVGAGI (reference sequence). The length of the CDR3 is 12 residues. With V trimmed by 6 bases and J by 6 bases, 2 bases remained unmatched. DNA for the CDR3: TGTGCCAGCAGGGGGACAGGGGTCGAGCAGTACTTC. It encodes CASRGTGVEQYF.

The sample holds many counts of this clonotype. This chain connects TRBV27 to TRBJ1-4, with D possibly matching TRBD1 (5 bases). Trimming pared 6 bases from V and 7 bases from J, leaving 21 bases between. Per the germline V gene, CDR1 is MNHEY and CDR2 is SMNVEV (reference sequence). The CDR3 spans 16 residues. In DNA, the CDR3 is TGTGCCAGCAGCAACTTTGCCAGGGAGGAGGGTGAAAAACTGTTTTTT. As protein: CASSNFAREEGEKLFF.

This clonotype was recorded at least ten times. The rearrangement links TRBV4-3 to TRBJ2-2; D gene unclear. The germline V gene encodes CDR1 LGHNA and CDR2 YSLEER. The CDR3 has 13 amino acids. V lost 3 bases to trimming and J lost 7 bases, with 9 bases between them. The CDR3: CASSQGAIGELFF. The CDR3 DNA reads as TGCGCCAGCAGCCAGGGCGCAATCGGGGAGCTGTTTTTT.

This clonotype was detected a few times. The CDR3 coding sequence is TGTGCCTGGAGTCGGGGGATTGGGAACAATGAGCAGTTCTTC. Amino acids: CAWSRGIGNNEQFF. V is TRBV30 and J is TRBJ2-1; maybe TRBD2 (6 bases). The V end lost 2 bases, the J end lost 5 bases, and 13 bases lay between the germline ends. CDR1 is GTSNPN and CDR2 is SVGIG in the germline V gene (reference sequence). The CDR3 totals 14 residues.

The sample holds many counts of this clonotype. The rearrangement links TRBV12-3 or TRBV12-4 to TRBJ1-5; D unclear. V was clipped by 7 bases and J by 5 bases, with 12 bases between them. There are 13 residues in the CDR3. The CDR3 region is CASTRRGDQPQHF. As DNA, the CDR3 is TGTGCCAGCACCCGACGAGGTGATCAGCCCCAGCATTTT.